The 7 T cell receptor beta chains below all came from one sample that was sequenced in a study of cytomegalovirus exposure and HLA in healthy donors. The PCR employed 60 Vbeta primers together with 13 Jbeta primers. TCRdb's table, derived via immunoSEQ multiplex PCR, lists solely in-frame clones and lacks some. The profile shows around 150,000 clones, 79% of them singletons. Source material: PBMCs. The receptors come from a middle-aged man in good health and CMV-seropositive.

This clone was detected only once. The rearrangement links TRBV6-1 to TRBJ2-3, with 7 bases matching TRBD2. Germline CDR1 MNHNS, CDR2 SASEGT. The CDR3 is 14 residues long. V dropped 7 bases and J dropped 4; count of bases not matched to a gene: 8. The CDR3 reads CASNSAGVADTQYF. CDR3 coding DNA: TGTGCCAGCAATTCGGCGGGAGTCGCAGATACGCAGTATTTT.

The chain employs TRBV7-9 and TRBJ1-2; D is perhaps TRBD1 (5 bases). V was clipped by 8 bases and J by 5 bases, with 15 bases between them. The CDR3 totals 13 residues. The germline V gene has CDR1 SEHNR and CDR2 FQNEAQ (reference sequence). CDR3 region: CASAVGGLYGYTF. The CDR3 nucleotides are TGTGCCAGCGCCGTGGGGGGACTATATGGCTACACCTTC.

This clone has just one count. This chain uses TRBV7-3 with TRBJ2-7; 9 bases fit TRBD1. Germline-derived CDR1 and CDR2 are SGHTA and FQGTGA. The CDR3 length is 14 residues. J lost 3 bases, V lost 8 bases, and 8 bases had no gene match. CDR3 amino acids: CASSPGTGYYEQYF. The CDR3, as DNA: TGTGCCAGCTCCCCAGGGACAGGGTACTACGAGCAGTACTTC.

The rearrangement joins TRBV2 to TRBJ2-1; 7 bases align to TRBD1. Germline V lookup: CDR1 SNHLY, CDR2 FYNNEI. V lost 2 bases and J lost 7; bases outside the gene matches: 8. CDR3 size: 15 residues. CDR3 DNA: TGTGCCAGCAGTGAAAGGGGACAGCTTACTAATGAGCAGTTCTTC. Protein: CASSERGQLTNEQFF.

This chain connects TRBV27 to TRBJ2-1; no reliable D call. The ends were cut back, 7 bases at V and 3 bases at J, with 10 bases in the middle. Germline-derived CDR1 and CDR2 are MNHEY and SMNVEV (reference sequence). This CDR3 has 13 residues. The CDR3 here is CASMLTVYNEQFF. As DNA, the CDR3 is TGTGCCAGCATGCTTACGGTCTACAATGAGCAGTTCTTC.

This clone was observed a single time. V gene TRBV30 combines with J gene TRBJ2-5; 9 bases are a match to TRBD1. J gave up 5 bases and V 0 bases, and 10 bases lay outside the gene matches. Germline V CDR1 and CDR2: GTSNPN, SVGIG (reference sequence). This CDR3 is 16 amino acids long. The CDR3 sequence: CAWSVGAQGAGETQYF. In nucleotides, the CDR3 is TGTGCCTGGAGTGTAGGGGCACAGGGGGCCGGGGAGACCCAGTACTTC.

The genes are TRBV7-9 and TRBJ2-7, with D possibly matching TRBD1 (5 bases). CDR3 length: 15 residues. V lost 6 bases and J lost 6, with 21 bases in between. In germline, CDR1 is SEHNR, CDR2 FQNEAQ (reference sequence). The CDR3 here is CASRSLQVPLSEQYF. The CDR3 DNA reads as TGTGCCAGCAGATCCTTACAGGTACCCCTCTCCGAGCAGTACTTC. The full variable domain, in which reference TRBV7-9 and TRBJ2-7 provide the parts outside the CDR3, is DTGVSQNPRHKITKRGQNVTFRCDPISEHNRLYWYRQTLGQGPEFLTYFQNEAQLEKSRLLSDRFSAERPKGSFSTLEIQRTEQGDSAMYLCASRSLQVPLSEQYFGPGTRLTVT.